Below are 10 T cell receptor beta chains sequenced from a single sample in a study of early T cells in non-severe SARS-CoV-2 infection. In TCRdb, the 5' RACE reads were re-called with MiXCR into one record per CDR3 protein. The sample records about 59,000 distinct CDR3 sequences, roughly 13% being singletons. Sequenced material: whole blood, taken at baseline. Every receptor here comes from an adult who was a healthcare worker with PCR-confirmed SARS-CoV-2 infection or an uninfected control (not recorded which).

This clonotype has more than one count but fewer than ten. The chain couples TRBV20-1 to TRBJ1-1, with D tentatively TRBD1 (6 bases). Germline V gives CDR1 DFQATT, CDR2 SNEGSKA (reference sequence). The CDR3 is 14 residues long. V was pared by 6 bases and J by 0 bases, with 14 bases between. Here the CDR3 DNA reads TGCAGTGCCCTAAAAGGACAGTTGAACACTGAAGCTTTCTTT. Translated: CSALKGQLNTEAFF.

This clonotype was picked up a small number of times. For the CDR3, the DNA is TGTGCCAGCAGCCGAGGGGGGGGACACGAGCAGTACTTC. Translating it yields CASSRGGGHEQYF. This chain uses TRBV12-3 or TRBV12-4 with TRBJ2-7, with D possibly TRBD2 on 7 matching bases. V lost 6 bases, J lost 5 bases, and 14 bases lay in between. This CDR3 region has 13 residues.

In this sample, this clonotype turned up a few times. This chain uses TRBV24-1 with TRBJ2-1, with 11 nucleotides matching TRBD2. CDR1 KGHDR and CDR2 SFDVKD come from the germline V gene. Trimming cost V 9 bases and J 12 bases; bases outside gene matches: 9. CDR3 length: 13 amino acids. Written as DNA, the CDR3 is TGTGCCACCGAAACTAGCGGGGGACTAAGGCAGTTCTTC. Translating gives CATETSGGLRQFF.

This clonotype was recorded a few times. The V call is TRBV12-3 or TRBV12-4, the J call TRBJ1-5, with 8 bases aligning to TRBD1. J gave up 7 bases and V 6 bases, and 11 bases lay outside the gene matches. The CDR3 contains 15 residues. This CDR3 reads CASREGTGYNQPQHF. The CDR3 coding sequence is TGTGCCAGCAGAGAGGGGACAGGTTATAACCAGCCCCAGCATTTT.

The chain couples TRBV6-5 to TRBJ1-1, with a possible D match to TRBD1 (5 bases). Trimming cost V 2 bases and J 4 bases, with 14 bases left between them. Germline CDR1 MNHEY, CDR2 SVGAGI. This CDR3 spans 15 amino acids. The CDR3 region has the DNA TGTGCCAGCAGTTACCAATCCGGGGGGGGCACTGAAGCTTTCTTT. The encoded protein is CASSYQSGGGTEAFF.

In its sample, this clonotype was seen a few times. This chain uses TRBV6-2 or TRBV6-3 with TRBJ2-3, with D possibly matching TRBD2 (5 bases). Trimming removed 8 bases from V and 0 bases from J, with 21 bases in between. Germline V gives CDR1 MNHEY, CDR2 SVGEGT. The CDR3 is 17 amino acids. For the CDR3, the DNA is TGTGCCAGCGCCCTCGACGAAGCGGCCGTTAGCACAGATACGCAGTATTTT. Its translation: CASALDEAAVSTDTQYF.

The genes are TRBV18 and TRBJ2-1; 14 nucleotides match TRBD2. The V segment lost 4 bases and the J segment 6 bases; nucleotides outside the gene matches: 8. CDR1 and CDR2 from the germline V gene are KGHSH and LQKENI. This CDR3 region has 17 residues. CDR3 amino acids: CASSLTSGGAYGNEQFF. The CDR3 DNA reads as TGTGCCAGCTCACTGACTAGCGGGGGGGCGTACGGCAATGAGCAGTTCTTC.

This clonotype was seen only a few times. The gene calls are TRBV9 and TRBJ1-1; 11 bases are shared with TRBD1. The germline V gene has CDR1 SGDLS and CDR2 YYNGEE. Trimming at V came to 5 bases and at J to 1 base, leaving 4 bases not matched to a gene. This CDR3 contains 15 residues. This CDR3 is CASRRTGGRNTEAFF. DNA for the CDR3: TGTGCCAGCAGAAGGACAGGGGGCCGGAACACTGAAGCTTTCTTT.

There are a few counts of this clonotype. The J gene is TRBJ1-2, the V gene TRBV19; a possible D gene is TRBD1 (5 bases). Trimming left V 4 bases short and J 7 bases short, with 19 bases between. Per germline, CDR1 LNHDA and CDR2 SQIVND (reference sequence). The CDR3 sequence is 15 residues long. In nucleotides, the CDR3 is TGTGCCAGTAGTACACCACCGGGACGGGGAGTTGGCTACACCTTC. Its protein product is CASSTPPGRGVGYTF.

This clonotype was found many times. This chain connects TRBV7-3 to TRBJ1-2, with 8 bases that match TRBD1. In germline, CDR1 is SGHTA, CDR2 FQGTGA. The CDR3 runs to 14 residues. V shed 3 bases, J shed 4 bases, and the junction held 4 bases outside the gene matches. The CDR3 is CASSLDREGYGYTF. The CDR3 DNA is TGTGCCAGCAGCTTGGACAGGGAAGGCTATGGCTACACCTTC.